The next 19 T cell receptor beta chains were all read from a single sample in a study of somatic mutations in cytotoxic T cells in rheumatoid arthritis. Generated by immunoSEQ multiplex PCR, the TCRdb table keeps only in-frame clones and is missing some. The sample lists roughly 4,400 clones, approximately 86% occurring once. The material sequenced was CD8+ T cells sorted from blood. The receptors shown here come from a woman aged 50 to 60 with rheumatoid arthritis.

This clone came up a few times. V is TRBV6-4 and J is TRBJ2-3; D might be TRBD2 (5 bases). Trimming removed 0 bases from V and 0 bases from J, with 10 bases in between. Germline V gene sequence: CDR1 MRHNA, CDR2 SNTAGT. This CDR3 spans 16 amino acids. The CDR3 loop reads CASSDSSALSTDTQYF. The CDR3 DNA reads as TGTGCCAGCAGTGACTCTAGCGCCCTTAGCACAGATACGCAGTATTTT.

The V call is TRBV29-1, the J call TRBJ1-1; D gene unclear. Looked up from germline, CDR1 is SQVTM and CDR2 is ANQGSEA. Trimming pared 6 bases from V and 0 bases from J, leaving 11 bases between. The length of the CDR3 is 13 residues. The CDR3 DNA reads as TGCAGCGTCGAGCTTGATATGAACACTGAAGCTTTCTTT. Its translation is CSVELDMNTEAFF.

Only one count was recorded for this clone. The rearrangement links TRBV27 to TRBJ1-2; D is perhaps TRBD1 (5 bases). The germline V gene has CDR1 MNHEY and CDR2 SMNVEV (reference sequence). V was clipped by 5 bases and J by 8 bases, with 18 bases between them. The CDR3 totals 14 residues. The CDR3 region is CASSPRGVSEGYTF. CDR3 nucleotide sequence: TGTGCCAGCAGTCCCCGGGGGGTCTCGGAGGGCTACACCTTC.

This chain uses TRBV12-1 with TRBJ1-1; TRBD1, the table's D call, lacks a check against the DNA. TRBV12-1 is classified as a pseudogene. This CDR3 contains 15 residues. Written as DNA, the CDR3 is TGTGCCAGCAGCTTACCCAGGGATTTGAACACTGAAGCTTTCTTT. It yields the protein CASSLPRDLNTEAFF.

The genes are TRBV6-1 and TRBJ1-1, with D perhaps matching TRBD1 (6 bases). V lost 6 bases and J 3 bases, leaving 14 bases between the germline ends. This CDR3 comprises 14 residues. From germline, CDR1 is MNHNS and CDR2 SASEGT. The CDR3 protein is CASRNRDFDTEAFF. CDR3 coding DNA: TGTGCCAGCAGGAACAGGGATTTTGACACTGAAGCTTTCTTT.

The chain has TRBV19 and TRBJ1-5; TRBD1 might be the D (5 bases). Germline CDR1 and CDR2: LNHDA and SQIVND (reference sequence). With 5 bases removed from V and 4 bases from J, the gap between germline ends came to 15 bases. CDR3 length equals 15 residues. Here the CDR3 DNA reads TGTGCCAGTAGTCCCCAGGAGGGGAGAAATCAGCCCCAGCATTTT. Translating gives CASSPQEGRNQPQHF.

The chain recombines TRBV29-1 with TRBJ2-1; D is undetermined. This CDR3 region has 15 residues. Per germline, CDR1 SQVTM and CDR2 ANQGSEA. V lost 4 bases, J lost 5 bases, and 18 bases lay in between. This CDR3 is CSVGWAVPPHNEQFF. The CDR3 DNA is TGCAGCGTTGGATGGGCAGTGCCCCCCCACAATGAGCAGTTCTTC.

The chain recombines TRBV18 with TRBJ2-5; D is perhaps TRBD1 (7 bases). The CDR3 is made up of 15 amino acids. The germline CDR1 and CDR2 sequences are KGHSH and LQKENI. Trimming took off 3 bases at V and 0 bases at J, with 11 bases between the two ends. CDR3 region: CASSPRDRYQETQYF. The CDR3, as DNA: TGTGCCAGCTCACCGCGGGACAGATACCAAGAGACCCAGTACTTC. Looking up the rest from reference TRBV18 and TRBJ2-5 gives the full variable domain: NAGVMQNPRHLVRRRGQEARLRCSPMKGHSHVYWYRQLPEEGLKFMVYLQKENIIDESGMPKERFSAEFPKEGPSILRIQQVVRGDSAAYFCASSPRDRYQETQYFGPGTRLLVL.

The CDR3 nucleotides are TGTGCCAGCAGTCTGACAGGGGGCTTCTCTGGGGCCAACGTCCTGACTTTC. It encodes CASSLTGGFSGANVLTF. This sequence joins TRBV7-3 and TRBJ2-6, with 10 bases fitting TRBD1. This CDR3 has 17 residues. With V trimmed by 6 bases and J by 0 bases, 5 bases remained unmatched. Germline V gene sequence: CDR1 SGHTA, CDR2 FQGTGA. Filled out from reference TRBV7-3 and TRBJ2-6, the complete variable domain reads GAGVSQTPSNKVTEKGKYVELRCDPISGHTALYWYRQSLGQGPEFLIYFQGTGAADDSGLPNDRFFAVRPEGSVSTLKIQRTERGDSAVYLCASSLTGGFSGANVLTFGAGSRLTVL.

The chain employs TRBV5-8 and TRBJ2-7, with D possibly TRBD2 on 5 matching bases. This CDR3 is built from 14 residues. V was pared by 6 bases and J by 2 bases, with 15 bases between. Germline loops: CDR1 SGHTS, CDR2 YDEGEE. The CDR3 nucleotides read TGTGCCAGCACCGCGGGCCTCGGGGCCTACGAGCAGTACTTC. It specifies CASTAGLGAYEQYF. The full variable domain, completed using reference TRBV5-8 and TRBJ2-7, is EAGVTQSPTHLIKTRGQQATLRCSPISGHTSVYWYQQALGLGLQFLLWYDEGEERNRGNFPPRFSGRQFPNYSSELNVNALELEDSALYLCASTAGLGAYEQYFGPGTRLTVT.

The table lists this clone with a few counts. The V and J genes are TRBV2 and TRBJ2-5, with 8 bases fitting TRBD1. The V gene end was trimmed by 6 bases and the J gene end by 2 bases; junction bases not matched to a gene: 8. The germline CDR1 and CDR2 sequences are SNHLY and FYNNEI. The CDR3 runs to 15 residues. The CDR3 DNA reads TGTGCCAGCAGGCAGGTGGACAGGGTGCAAGAGACCCAGTACTTC. This codes for CASRQVDRVQETQYF. The full variable domain, with the rest looked up from reference TRBV2 and TRBJ2-5, is EPEVTQTPSHQVTQMGQEVILRCVPISNHLYFYWYRQILGQKVEFLVSFYNNEISEKSEIFDDQFSVERPDGSNFTLKIRSTKLEDSAMYFCASRQVDRVQETQYFGPGTRLLVL.

The chain couples TRBV29-1 to TRBJ1-2, with D unresolved. The germline V gene encodes CDR1 SQVTM and CDR2 ANQGSEA. V gave up 7 bases and J gave up 3 bases, with 18 bases separating them. There are 14 residues in the CDR3. The CDR3 nucleotides read TGCAGCGCTATTTTGTGGGCATCGGACTATGGCTACACCTTC. This codes for CSAILWASDYGYTF.

The V call is TRBV27, the J call TRBJ2-1; maybe TRBD1 (5 bases). The V gene lost 0 bases and the J gene lost 0 bases, with 15 bases spanning the gap. Germline-derived CDR1 and CDR2 are MNHEY and SMNVEV (reference sequence). The CDR3 is 18 amino acids. The CDR3, as DNA: TGTGCCAGCAGTTTATCGATGCCAGGGCAGAGCTCCTACAATGAGCAGTTCTTC. Its protein product is CASSLSMPGQSSYNEQFF.

The gene calls are TRBV5-6 and TRBJ1-1; D unclear. The CDR3 has 11 amino acids. The germline V gene has CDR1 SGHDT and CDR2 YYEEEE. V shed 0 bases and J shed 5 bases, with 2 bases lying between them. The CDR3 DNA is TGTGCCAGCAGCTTGGCGACTGAAGCTTTCTTT. Translation gives CASSLATEAFF. The full variable domain, rest sourced from reference TRBV5-6 and TRBJ1-1, is DAGVTQSPTHLIKTRGQQVTLRCSPKSGHDTVSWYQQALGQGPQFIFQYYEEEERQRGNFPDRFSGHQFPNYSSELNVNALLLGDSALYLCASSLATEAFFGQGTRLTVV.

The chain combines TRBV6-4 with TRBJ1-6; 8 bases line up with TRBD1. This CDR3 is built from 14 residues. The ends lost 3 bases at V and 5 bases at J; junction bases unmatched: 0. Germline CDR1 and CDR2: MRHNA and SNTAGT. The chain's CDR3 is CASSEDRDNSPLHF. CDR3 nucleotides: TGTGCCAGCAGTGAGGACAGGGATAATTCACCCCTCCACTTT.

This chain links TRBV14 with TRBJ1-1; TRBD1 aligns across 8 bases. Germline V gives CDR1 SGHDN, CDR2 FVKESK. Trimming removed 5 bases from V and 0 bases from J; junction bases left unmatched: 8. The CDR3 is 16 amino acids. CDR3 residues: CASSFDRGGMNTEAFF. The CDR3 DNA is TGTGCCAGCAGCTTCGACAGGGGAGGAATGAACACTGAAGCTTTCTTT.

The CDR3 reads CASSHRGLHTEAFF. CDR3 DNA sequence: TGTGCCAGCTCCCACAGGGGGCTGCACACTGAAGCTTTCTTT. The rearrangement joins TRBV18 to TRBJ1-1; TRBD1 aligns across 9 bases. In germline, CDR1 is KGHSH, CDR2 LQKENI. The CDR3 sequence is 14 residues long. J lost 3 bases, V lost 6 bases, and 5 bases had no gene match.

This clone was picked up one time. V usage is TRBV7-9 and J usage is TRBJ2-3; TRBD1 aligns across 10 bases. From germline, CDR1 is SEHNR and CDR2 FQNEAQ (reference sequence). With 8 bases clipped from V and 4 bases from J, the junction kept 9 bases outside the gene matches. This CDR3 is built from 15 residues. The CDR3 DNA follows: TGTGCCAGCGGTTCTCCTGACAGGGGGCCAGATACGCAGTATTTT. Translation gives CASGSPDRGPDTQYF. Filled out from reference TRBV7-9 and TRBJ2-3, the complete variable domain reads DTGVSQNPRHKITKRGQNVTFRCDPISEHNRLYWYRQTLGQGPEFLTYFQNEAQLEKSRLLSDRFSAERPKGSFSTLEIQRTEQGDSAMYLCASGSPDRGPDTQYFGPGTRLTVL.

In this sample, this clone is medium-sized. The J gene is TRBJ1-5, the V gene TRBV19; D gene unclear. V gave up 5 bases and J gave up 0 bases, with 5 bases separating them. The CDR3 totals 13 residues. Germline assignment: CDR1 LNHDA and CDR2 SQIVND (reference sequence). CDR3 region: CASSLNSNQPQHF. The CDR3 region has the DNA TGTGCCAGTAGTCTAAATAGCAATCAGCCCCAGCATTTT.